The present T cell receptor (beta chain) was sequenced within a study of regulatory dendritic cells for organ transplantation. Study-level points and caveats: Regulatory dendritic cells appeared to expand memory CD8+ clones less than mature ones. Naive T cells showed high diversity, memory cells less, memory CD8+ least.

A remark on this clone: Its target is not known.

Produced via immunoSEQ multiplex PCR; TCRdb's table is partial and in-frame only. The repertoire includes around 13,000 clones, just under 80% of them detected once, and around 0.99% sits in the top ten. Germline V lookup: CDR1 MGHRA, CDR2 YSYEKL. V lost 2 bases, J lost 2 bases, and 3 bases stayed unmatched. The CDR3 contains 15 residues. Sorted subsets were CFSE-labeled and cultured approximately 5 days with allogeneic dendritic cells. The clonotype originates from a human donor in good health. The gene calls are TRBV4-1 and TRBJ2-7, with TRBD1 matching 10 bases. Sequencing was carried out using naive CD8+ T cells from blood cultured with regulatory dendritic cells. The subset is: CD45RA+ naive T cells. CDR3 nucleotide sequence: TGCGCCAGCAGCCAATACGGACAGGGGGCCTACGAGCAGTACTTC. Its protein is CASSQYGQGAYEQYF.